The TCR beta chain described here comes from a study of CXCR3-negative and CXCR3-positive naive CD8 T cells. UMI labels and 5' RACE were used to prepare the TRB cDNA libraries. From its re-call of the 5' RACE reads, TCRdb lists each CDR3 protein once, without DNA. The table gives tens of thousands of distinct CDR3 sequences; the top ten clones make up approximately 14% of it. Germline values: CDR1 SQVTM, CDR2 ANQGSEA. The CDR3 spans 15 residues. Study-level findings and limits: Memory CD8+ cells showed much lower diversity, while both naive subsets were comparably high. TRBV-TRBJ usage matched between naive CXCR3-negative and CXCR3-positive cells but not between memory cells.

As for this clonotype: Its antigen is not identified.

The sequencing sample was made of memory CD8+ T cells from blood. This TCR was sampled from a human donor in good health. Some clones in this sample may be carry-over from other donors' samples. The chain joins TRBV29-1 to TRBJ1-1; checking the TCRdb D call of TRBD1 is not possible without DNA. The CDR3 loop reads CSVAPFRDPRTEAFF.